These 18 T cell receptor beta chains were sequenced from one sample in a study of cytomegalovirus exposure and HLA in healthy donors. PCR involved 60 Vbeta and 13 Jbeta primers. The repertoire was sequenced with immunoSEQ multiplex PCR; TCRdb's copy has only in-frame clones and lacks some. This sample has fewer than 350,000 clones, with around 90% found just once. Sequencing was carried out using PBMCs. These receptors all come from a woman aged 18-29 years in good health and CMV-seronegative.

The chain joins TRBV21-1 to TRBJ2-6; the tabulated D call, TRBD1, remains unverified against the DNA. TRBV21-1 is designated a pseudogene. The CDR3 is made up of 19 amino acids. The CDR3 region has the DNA TGTGCCAGCAGCAAGGGGTCCCAGGACAGGTCGCCAGGGGCCAACGTCCTGACTTTC. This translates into CASSKGSQDRSPGANVLTF.

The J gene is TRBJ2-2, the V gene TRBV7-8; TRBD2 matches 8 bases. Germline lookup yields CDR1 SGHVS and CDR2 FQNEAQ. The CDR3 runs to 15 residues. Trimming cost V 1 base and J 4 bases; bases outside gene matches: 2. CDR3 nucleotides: TGTGCCAGCAGCTTAGTCCGGGGGGGCACCGGGGAGCTGTTTTTT. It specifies CASSLVRGGTGELFF. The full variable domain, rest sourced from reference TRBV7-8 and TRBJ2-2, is GAGVSQSPRYKVAKRGQDVALRCDPISGHVSLFWYQQALGQGPEFLTYFQNEAQLDKSGLPSDRFFAERPEGSVSTLKIQRTQQEDSAVYLCASSLVRGGTGELFFGEGSRLTVL.

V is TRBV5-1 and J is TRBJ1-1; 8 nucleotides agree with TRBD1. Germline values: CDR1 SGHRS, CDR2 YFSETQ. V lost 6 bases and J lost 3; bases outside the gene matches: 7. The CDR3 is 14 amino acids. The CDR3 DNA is TGCGCCAGCACCCTCACAGGGGGGGACACTGAAGCTTTCTTT. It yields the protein CASTLTGGDTEAFF.

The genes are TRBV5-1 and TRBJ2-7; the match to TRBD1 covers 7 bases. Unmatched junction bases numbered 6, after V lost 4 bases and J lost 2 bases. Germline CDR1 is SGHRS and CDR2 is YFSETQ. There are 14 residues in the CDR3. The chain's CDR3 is CASSTGDRTYEQYF. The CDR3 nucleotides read TGCGCCAGCAGCACAGGGGACCGAACCTACGAGCAGTACTTC.

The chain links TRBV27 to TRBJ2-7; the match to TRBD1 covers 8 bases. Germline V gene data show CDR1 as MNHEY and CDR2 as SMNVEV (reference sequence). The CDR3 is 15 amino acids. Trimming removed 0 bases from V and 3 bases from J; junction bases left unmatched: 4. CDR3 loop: CASSLSPDRDYEQYF. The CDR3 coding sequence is TGTGCCAGCAGTTTATCCCCGGACAGGGACTACGAGCAGTACTTC.

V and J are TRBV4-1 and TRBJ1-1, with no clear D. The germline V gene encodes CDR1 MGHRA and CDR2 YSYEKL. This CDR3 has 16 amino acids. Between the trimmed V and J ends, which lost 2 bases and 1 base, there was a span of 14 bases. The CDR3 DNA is TGCGCCAGCAGCCAACTCCTCGGAGAGAGGAACACTGAAGCTTTCTTT. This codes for CASSQLLGERNTEAFF.

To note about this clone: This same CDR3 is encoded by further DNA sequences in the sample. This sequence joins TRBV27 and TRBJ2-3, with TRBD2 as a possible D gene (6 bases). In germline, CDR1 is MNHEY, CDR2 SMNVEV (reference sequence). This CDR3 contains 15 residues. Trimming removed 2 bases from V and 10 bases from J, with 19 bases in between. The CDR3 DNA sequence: TGTGCCAGCAGTTTACGAACCCCTCGGGGAGGAGCGCAGTATTTT. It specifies CASSLRTPRGGAQYF.

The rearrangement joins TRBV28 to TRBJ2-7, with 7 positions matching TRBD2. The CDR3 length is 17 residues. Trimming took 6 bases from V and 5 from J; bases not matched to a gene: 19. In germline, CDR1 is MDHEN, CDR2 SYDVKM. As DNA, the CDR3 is TGTGCCAGCAGCCAGCTGGGGGGGGGACCCCAAAGAGACGAGCAGTACTTC. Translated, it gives CASSQLGGGPQRDEQYF. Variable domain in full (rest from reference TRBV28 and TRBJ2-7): DVKVTQSSRYLVKRTGEKVFLECVQDMDHENMFWYRQDPGLGLRLIYFSYDVKMKEKGDIPEGYSVSREKKERFSLILESASTNQTSMYLCASSQLGGGPQRDEQYFGPGTRLTVT.

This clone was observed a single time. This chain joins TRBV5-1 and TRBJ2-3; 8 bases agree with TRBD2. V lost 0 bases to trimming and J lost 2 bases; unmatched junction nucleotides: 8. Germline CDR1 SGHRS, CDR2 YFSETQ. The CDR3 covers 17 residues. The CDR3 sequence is CASSLVPQRGTTDTQYF. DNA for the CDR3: TGCGCCAGCAGCTTGGTTCCCCAGCGGGGGACCACAGATACGCAGTATTTT.

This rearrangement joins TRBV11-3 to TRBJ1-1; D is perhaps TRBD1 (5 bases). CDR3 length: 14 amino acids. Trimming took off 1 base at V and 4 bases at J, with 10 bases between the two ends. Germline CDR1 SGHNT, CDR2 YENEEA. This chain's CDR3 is CASSLGGGTTEAFF. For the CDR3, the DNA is TGTGCCAGCAGCTTAGGTGGGGGGACCACTGAAGCTTTCTTT. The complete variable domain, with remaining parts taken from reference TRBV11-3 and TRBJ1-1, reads EAGVVQSPRYKIIEKKQPVAFWCNPISGHNTLYWYLQNLGQGPELLIRYENEEAVDDSQLPKDRFSAERLKGVDSTLKIQPAELGDSAVYLCASSLGGGTTEAFFGQGTRLTVV.

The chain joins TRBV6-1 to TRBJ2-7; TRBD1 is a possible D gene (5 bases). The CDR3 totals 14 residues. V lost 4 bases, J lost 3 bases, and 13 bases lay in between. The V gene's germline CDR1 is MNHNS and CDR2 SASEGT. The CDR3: CASSVQGFDYEQYF. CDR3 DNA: TGTGCCAGCAGTGTCCAGGGTTTTGACTACGAGCAGTACTTC.

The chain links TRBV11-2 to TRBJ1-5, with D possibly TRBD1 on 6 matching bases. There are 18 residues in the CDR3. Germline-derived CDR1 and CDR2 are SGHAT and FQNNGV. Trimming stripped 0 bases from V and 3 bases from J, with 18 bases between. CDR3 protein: CASSLDRGGRDNNQPQHF. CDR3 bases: TGTGCCAGCAGCTTAGATCGGGGGGGCCGGGACAACAATCAGCCCCAGCATTTT.

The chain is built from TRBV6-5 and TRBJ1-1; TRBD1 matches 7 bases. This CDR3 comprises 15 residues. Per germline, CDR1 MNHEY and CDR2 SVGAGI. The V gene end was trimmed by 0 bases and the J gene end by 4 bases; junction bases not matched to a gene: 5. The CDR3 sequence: CASSYSRQGGTEAFF. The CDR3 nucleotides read TGTGCCAGCAGTTACTCGCGACAGGGAGGCACTGAAGCTTTCTTT.

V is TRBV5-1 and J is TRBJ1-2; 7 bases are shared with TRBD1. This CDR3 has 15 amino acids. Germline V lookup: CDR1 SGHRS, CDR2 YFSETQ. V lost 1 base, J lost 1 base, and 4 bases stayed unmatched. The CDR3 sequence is CASSLRDSNNYGYTF. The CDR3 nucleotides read TGCGCCAGCAGCTTGCGGGACAGTAATAACTATGGCTACACCTTC.

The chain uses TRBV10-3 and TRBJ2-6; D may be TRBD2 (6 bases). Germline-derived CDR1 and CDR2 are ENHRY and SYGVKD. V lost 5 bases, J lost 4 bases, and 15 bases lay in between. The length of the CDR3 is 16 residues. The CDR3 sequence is CAISTPSGSGANVLTF. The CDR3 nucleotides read TGTGCCATCAGTACGCCGAGCGGGTCAGGGGCCAACGTCCTGACTTTC.

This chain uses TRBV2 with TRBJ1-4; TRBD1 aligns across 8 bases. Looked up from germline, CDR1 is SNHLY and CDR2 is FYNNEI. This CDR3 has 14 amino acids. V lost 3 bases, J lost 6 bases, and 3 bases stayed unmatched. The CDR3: CASSDRTGYEKLFF. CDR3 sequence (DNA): TGTGCCAGCAGTGATAGGACAGGGTATGAAAAACTGTTTTTT. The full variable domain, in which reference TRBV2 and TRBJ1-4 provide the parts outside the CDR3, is EPEVTQTPSHQVTQMGQEVILRCVPISNHLYFYWYRQILGQKVEFLVSFYNNEISEKSEIFDDQFSVERPDGSNFTLKIRSTKLEDSAMYFCASSDRTGYEKLFFGSGTQLSVL.

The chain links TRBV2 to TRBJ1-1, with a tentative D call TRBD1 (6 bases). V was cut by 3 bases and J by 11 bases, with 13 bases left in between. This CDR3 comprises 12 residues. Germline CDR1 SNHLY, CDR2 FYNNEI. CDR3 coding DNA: TGTGCCAGCAGTGACCAGGGGCTTACCGCTTTCTTT. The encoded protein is CASSDQGLTAFF.

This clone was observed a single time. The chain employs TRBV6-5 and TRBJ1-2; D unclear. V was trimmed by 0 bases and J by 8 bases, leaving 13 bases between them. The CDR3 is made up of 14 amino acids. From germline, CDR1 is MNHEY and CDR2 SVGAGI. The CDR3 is CASSYSTGGLGYTF. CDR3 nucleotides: TGTGCCAGCAGTTACTCGACGGGAGGGTTGGGCTACACCTTC.